Shown below are 8 T cell receptor gamma chains from a single sample sequenced in a study of gamma delta lymphoproliferative disorders and STAT genes. PBMCs from patients and controls supplied the genomic DNA for sequencing. TCRdb redid clone calling on the multiplex PCR reads using CATT. The sample shows thousands of gamma-chain clones, about 9.3% of them seen only once. Sequenced: blood. All receptors come from a human donor in good health.

By frequency in the sample, this clone is medium-sized. The gene calls are TRGV5 and TRGJP1. The J gene comes from matching the DNA to germline here; TCRdb lacks it. Losses at the gene ends were 2 bases for V and 0 bases for J; bases not matched to a gene: 15. Looked up from germline, CDR1 is VINAFY and CDR2 is YDVSNSKD. The CDR3 spans 19 residues. This CDR3 is CATWDTQGSTYTTGWFKIF. In DNA form, the CDR3 reads TGTGCCACCTGGGACACTCAGGGTTCGACCTATACCACTGGTTGGTTCAAGATATTT.

This clone is medium-sized within its sample. The chain is built from TRGV2 and TRGJ1 or TRGJ2. Matching the DNA to germline supplied the J gene, which TCRdb does not give. Trimming took 0 bases from V and 6 from J; bases not matched to a gene: 8. The CDR3 length is 14 residues. From germline, CDR1 is EGSNGY and CDR2 YDSYNSKV. This chain's CDR3 is CATWDGPGIYKKLF. CDR3 in DNA: TGTGCCACCTGGGACGGGCCCGGGATTTATAAGAAACTCTTT.

By sample fraction, this clone is medium-sized. The genes are TRGV4 and TRGJ1 or TRGJ2. TCRdb gives no J gene; it was assigned here by matching the DNA to germline. CDR1 and CDR2 (germline): EGSTGY, YDSYTSSV. CDR3 length: 15 amino acids. Trimming removed 5 bases from V and 4 bases from J; junction bases left unmatched: 14. CDR3 bases: TGTGCCACCTGGGCCATTTCAGGGGTATATTATAAGAAACTCTTT. Its protein is CATWAISGVYYKKLF.

Within the sample, this clone is large (0.1 to 1%). Other nucleotide sequences from this sample produce the same CDR3. CDR3 in DNA: TGTGCCTTGTGGGAGGTGCAAGAGTTGGGCAAAAAAATCAAGGTATTT. Protein: CALWEVQELGKKIKVF. The chain links TRGV9 to TRGJP. The J gene, missing from TCRdb, was assigned here through DNA to germline matching. Germline CDR1 reads GITISATS; CDR2 reads ISYDGTV (reference sequence). The CDR3 has 16 residues. V gave up 0 bases and J gave up 4 bases; unmatched junction bases: 0.

In the case of this clone: Possible read error: a much larger clone is one base away. The rearrangement uses TRGV8 and TRGJP1. The J gene was not available in TCRdb and was assigned here by matching the DNA to germline segments. CDR1 is VENAVY, CDR2 YDSYNSRV, per germline. J was trimmed by 3 bases and V by 0 bases; bases with no gene match: 4. The CDR3 is made up of 15 amino acids. The DNA of the CDR3 is TGTGCCACCTGGGATAGGGGAGCCACTGGTTGGTTCAAGATATTT. Translating gives CATWDRGATGWFKIF.

By share, this clone ranks as medium-sized (0.01 to 0.1%). This chain joins TRGV4 and TRGJ1 or TRGJ2. The J gene was missing in TCRdb and was found by matching the end of the DNA to germline. Trimming removed 0 bases from V and 3 bases from J; junction bases left unmatched: 5. Germline lookup yields CDR1 EGSTGY and CDR2 YDSYTSSV. This CDR3 spans 14 amino acids. CDR3 DNA: TGTGCCACCTGGGATGGGCGGAGTTATTATAAGAAACTCTTT. This sequence encodes CATWDGRSYYKKLF.

The chain carries TRGV3 and TRGJ1 or TRGJ2. TCRdb gives no J gene; it was assigned here by matching the DNA to germline. Germline values: CDR1 VTNTFY, CDR2 YDVSTARD (reference sequence). V lost 5 bases and J lost 2; bases outside the gene matches: 21. This CDR3 comprises 18 residues. The chain's CDR3 is CATWAFISWDGYYYKKLF. Here the CDR3 DNA reads TGTGCCACCTGGGCTTTTATTTCCTGGGACGGGTATTATTATAAGAAACTCTTT.

This clone is a singleton in its sample. The V and J genes are TRGV8 and TRGJ1 or TRGJ2. TCRdb lists no J gene, so it was determined here by aligning the DNA to germline. With V trimmed by 0 bases and J by 6 bases, 8 bases remained unmatched. There are 14 residues in the CDR3. Per the germline V gene, CDR1 is VENAVY and CDR2 is YDSYNSRV. Here the CDR3 reads CATWDRLCVYKKLF. The CDR3 DNA sequence: TGTGCCACCTGGGATAGGCTTTGTGTTTATAAGAAACTCTTT.